The 32 T cell receptor beta chains below all came from one sample that was sequenced in a study of radiotherapy plus CTLA-4 blockade in lung cancer. TCRdb's table, derived via immunoSEQ multiplex PCR, lists solely in-frame clones and lacks some. Among approximately 89,000 clones listed, approximately 80% were seen once. The material was peripheral blood, obtained from a patient treated with radiotherapy plus ipilimumab. These receptors all come from a human donor with non-small cell lung cancer that progressed on radiotherapy plus ipilimumab.

The chain carries TRBV27 and TRBJ1-6; tentative D call: TRBD1 (6 bases). Between the trimmed V and J ends, which lost 3 bases and 7 bases, there was a span of 10 bases. Germline values: CDR1 MNHEY, CDR2 SMNVEV (reference sequence). The CDR3 sequence is 14 residues long. The CDR3 reads CASSFDRFNSPLHF. The CDR3 coding sequence is TGTGCCAGCAGTTTCGACAGGTTCAATTCACCCCTCCACTTT.

J is TRBJ1-1 and V is TRBV18; TRBD1 agrees at 8 bases. J lost 6 bases, V lost 3 bases, and 3 bases had no gene match. The germline V gene encodes CDR1 KGHSH and CDR2 LQKENI. The CDR3 contains 13 residues. Here the CDR3 DNA reads TGTGCCAGCTCACCGTACAGGGGGTCTGAAGCTTTCTTT. It yields the protein CASSPYRGSEAFF. Full variable domain (rest looked up from reference TRBV18 and TRBJ1-1): NAGVMQNPRHLVRRRGQEARLRCSPMKGHSHVYWYRQLPEEGLKFMVYLQKENIIDESGMPKERFSAEFPKEGPSILRIQQVVRGDSAAYFCASSPYRGSEAFFGQGTRLTVV.

J is TRBJ1-2 and V is TRBV6-5; TRBD1 agrees at 8 bases. Trimming cost V 8 bases and J 4 bases; bases outside gene matches: 6. CDR1 is MNHEY, CDR2 SVGAGI, per germline. This CDR3 is 13 amino acids long. The CDR3 DNA is TGTGCCAGCCGCGGACAGGGAGGCTATGGCTACACCTTC. It encodes CASRGQGGYGYTF.

This CDR3 reads CASSLQSATGELFF. CDR3 DNA: TGTGCCAGCAGCTTACAGTCAGCCACCGGGGAGCTGTTTTTT. The gene calls are TRBV7-6 and TRBJ2-2; D remains ambiguous. Trimming left V 2 bases short and J 4 bases short, with 8 bases between. CDR1 is SGHVS and CDR2 is FNYEAQ in the germline V gene. The CDR3 has 14 residues.

V gene TRBV7-2 combines with J gene TRBJ1-1; D unresolved. This CDR3 comprises 11 residues. V was shortened by 0 bases and J by 7 bases, with 3 bases between the two germline ends. CDR1 SGHTA and CDR2 FQGNSA come from the germline V gene. In DNA form, the CDR3 reads TGTGCCAGCAGCTTAGCCTTTGAAGCTTTCTTT. This encodes CASSLAFEAFF.

The rearrangement links TRBV15 to TRBJ2-3, with D hard to call. Trimming took 1 base from V and 3 from J, leaving 2 bases between them. Looked up from germline, CDR1 is LNHNV and CDR2 is YYDKDF (reference sequence). The CDR3 loop spans 12 amino acids. The CDR3: CATSRATDTQYF. CDR3 nucleotide sequence: TGTGCCACCAGCAGAGCGACAGATACGCAGTATTTT.

This clone was recorded only once. The chain employs TRBV18 and TRBJ2-2; D is ambiguous. V shed 8 bases and J shed 3 bases, with 10 bases lying between them. Germline loops: CDR1 KGHSH, CDR2 LQKENI. The CDR3 is made up of 13 amino acids. As DNA, the CDR3 is TGTGCCAGCCAGAGCCGAGACACCGGGGAGCTGTTTTTT. Residues: CASQSRDTGELFF. The whole variable domain, remainder taken from reference TRBV18 and TRBJ2-2, is NAGVMQNPRHLVRRRGQEARLRCSPMKGHSHVYWYRQLPEEGLKFMVYLQKENIIDESGMPKERFSAEFPKEGPSILRIQQVVRGDSAAYFCASQSRDTGELFFGEGSRLTVL.

V and J are TRBV10-3 and TRBJ1-3; D ambiguous. CDR1 is ENHRY and CDR2 is SYGVKD in the germline V gene. This CDR3 has 15 amino acids. V dropped 4 bases and J dropped 0 bases, with 10 bases sitting between them. DNA for the CDR3: TGTGCCATCAGTGGCCAAAAGGACTCTGGAAACACCATATATTTT. Its protein is CAISGQKDSGNTIYF.

This clone was found a few times. V gene TRBV10-3 combines with J gene TRBJ2-3, with 11 bases lining up with TRBD2. With V trimmed by 9 bases and J by 2 bases, 1 base remained unmatched. Germline V gene data show CDR1 as ENHRY and CDR2 as SYGVKD. This CDR3 has 13 amino acids. The CDR3 protein is CAMGLADTDTQYF. In DNA form, the CDR3 reads TGTGCCATGGGACTAGCGGACACAGATACGCAGTATTTT.

This clone was detected once. This chain connects TRBV11-2 to TRBJ1-5, with D possibly being TRBD1 (5 bases). CDR3 length equals 17 residues. The germline CDR1 and CDR2 sequences are SGHAT and FQNNGV. V dropped 6 bases and J dropped 4 bases, with 22 bases sitting between them. CDR3 loop: CASRQQADIGTNQPQHF. The CDR3 bases are TGTGCCAGCAGACAACAGGCGGATATAGGGACTAATCAGCCCCAGCATTTT.

The chain is built from TRBV6-5 and TRBJ1-2, with TRBD1 matching 9 bases. Trimming took 6 bases from V and 6 from J; bases not matched to a gene: 5. Germline CDR1 reads MNHEY; CDR2 reads SVGAGI. CDR3 size: 13 residues. CDR3 amino acids: CASRGTGRNGYTF. DNA for the CDR3: TGTGCCAGCAGAGGGACAGGGCGAAATGGCTACACCTTC.

The chain links TRBV7-9 to TRBJ2-1, with 10 bases lining up with TRBD2. This CDR3 comprises 14 residues. V was clipped by 7 bases and J by 7 bases; unmatched bases: 7. The germline CDR1 and CDR2 sequences are SEHNR and FQNEAQ (reference sequence). CDR3 coding DNA: TGTGCCAGCATGCCTAGCGGGAGTCATAATGAGCAGTTCTTC. This translates into CASMPSGSHNEQFF.

The V call is TRBV11-2, the J call TRBJ2-7; weak D call: TRBD1 (6 bases). V was clipped by 4 bases and J by 3 bases, with 19 bases between them. Germline assignment: CDR1 SGHAT and CDR2 FQNNGV. The CDR3 extends over 16 amino acids. The DNA for the CDR3 is TGTGCCAGCAGCTCACCTAACCGGGACACCTTCTACGAGCAGTACTTC. Encoded protein: CASSSPNRDTFYEQYF.

This sequence joins TRBV7-9 and TRBJ1-2; the match to TRBD1 covers 7 bases. The CDR3 is made up of 15 amino acids. Germline-derived CDR1 and CDR2 are SEHNR and FQNEAQ (reference sequence). V shed 1 base, J shed 2 bases, and the junction held 4 bases outside the gene matches. CDR3 DNA: TGTGCCAGCAGCTTAGGGCAGGGGGGAAACTATGGCTACACCTTC. Its translation: CASSLGQGGNYGYTF.

This sequence joins TRBV19 and TRBJ1-2; 8 positions match TRBD1. V trimming: 5 bases; J trimming: 6 bases; junction bases outside the gene matches: 8. Germline V CDR1 and CDR2: LNHDA, SQIVND (reference sequence). This CDR3 comprises 14 residues. The CDR3 spells CASSVSGQVNGYTF. CDR3 DNA: TGTGCCAGTAGTGTATCGGGACAGGTTAATGGCTACACCTTC.

V and J are TRBV4-1 and TRBJ2-3; 7 bases agree with TRBD2. The CDR3 extends over 15 amino acids. In germline, CDR1 is MGHRA, CDR2 YSYEKL. J was trimmed by 4 bases and V by 4 bases; bases with no gene match: 8. The CDR3 loop is CASSLGGSLPDTQYF. The CDR3 nucleotides read TGCGCCAGCAGCCTGGGGGGGTCGCTCCCAGATACGCAGTATTTT.

V is TRBV5-1 and J is TRBJ2-1; 8 nucleotides agree with TRBD1. V trimming: 0 bases; J trimming: 0 bases; junction bases outside the gene matches: 8. There are 18 residues in the CDR3. Germline loops: CDR1 SGHRS, CDR2 YFSETQ. The CDR3 loop reads CASSLAGAQGVSYNEQFF. The DNA of the CDR3 is TGCGCCAGCAGCTTGGCTGGTGCACAGGGGGTCTCCTACAATGAGCAGTTCTTC. Full variable domain (remainder filled in from reference TRBV5-1 and TRBJ2-1): KAGVTQTPRYLIKTRGQQVTLSCSPISGHRSVSWYQQTPGQGLQFLFEYFSETQRNKGNFPGRFSGRQFSNSRSEMNVSTLELGDSALYLCASSLAGAQGVSYNEQFFGPGTRLTVL.

The rearrangement links TRBV7-9 to TRBJ1-5; possible D gene TRBD1, 5 bases. The germline gives CDR1 SEHNR, CDR2 FQNEAQ (reference sequence). This CDR3 has 15 residues. With 5 bases removed from V and 4 bases from J, the gap between germline ends came to 15 bases. CDR3 residues: CASSHGRGGNQPQHF. The CDR3 DNA follows: TGTGCCAGCAGCCACGGCCGGGGGGGAAATCAGCCCCAGCATTTT. Complete variable domain (other parts from reference TRBV7-9 and TRBJ1-5): DTGVSQNPRHKITKRGQNVTFRCDPISEHNRLYWYRQTLGQGPEFLTYFQNEAQLEKSRLLSDRFSAERPKGSFSTLEIQRTEQGDSAMYLCASSHGRGGNQPQHFGDGTRLSIL.

V usage is TRBV30 and J usage is TRBJ2-2, with TRBD2 as a possible D gene (7 bases). Trimming shortened V by 5 bases and J by 2 bases, and 15 bases separated the two germline ends. In germline, CDR1 is GTSNPN, CDR2 SVGIG (reference sequence). This CDR3 spans 15 amino acids. The CDR3 coding sequence is TGTGCCTGGCATCGGGGGGCTGGTAACACCGGGGAGCTGTTTTTT. Translated, it gives CAWHRGAGNTGELFF.

This rearrangement joins TRBV7-6 to TRBJ2-3, with 8 bases fitting TRBD1. V lost 1 base to trimming and J lost 4 bases; unmatched junction nucleotides: 7. Per germline, CDR1 SGHVS and CDR2 FNYEAQ. This CDR3 is built from 16 residues. The CDR3 is CASSLGTGSGADTQYF. In DNA form, the CDR3 reads TGTGCCAGCAGCTTAGGGACAGGGAGTGGGGCAGATACGCAGTATTTT.

This sequence joins TRBV7-6 and TRBJ2-1; D not certain. The CDR3 has 13 residues. Germline-derived CDR1 and CDR2 are SGHVS and FNYEAQ. Between the trimmed V and J ends, which lost 5 bases and 7 bases, there was a span of 12 bases. DNA of the CDR3: TGTGCCAGCAGCCGTAGACTGAAGAATGAGCAGTTCTTC. It yields the protein CASSRRLKNEQFF.

The gene calls are TRBV5-8 and TRBJ2-2; tentative D call: TRBD2 (5 bases). V was clipped by 3 bases and J by 5 bases, with 11 bases between them. The CDR3 contains 14 residues. Germline V CDR1 and CDR2: SGHTS, YDEGEE. CDR3 nucleotide sequence: TGTGCCAGCAGCTGGGAGTCACTGACCGGGGAGCTGTTTTTT. Protein product: CASSWESLTGELFF.

This clone was observed a few times. The genes are TRBV9 and TRBJ2-2; the D is unclear. Germline-derived CDR1 and CDR2 are SGDLS and YYNGEE. There are 13 residues in the CDR3. V was cut by 0 bases and J by 6 bases, with 6 bases left in between. The CDR3 loop is CASSVGGSGELFF. The CDR3 DNA sequence: TGTGCCAGCAGCGTAGGGGGTTCCGGGGAGCTGTTTTTT.

This clone showed up many times. The gene calls are TRBV28 and TRBJ2-7; TRBD1 might be the D (5 bases). CDR1 is MDHEN and CDR2 is SYDVKM in the germline V gene. Trimming removed 5 bases from V and 3 bases from J, with 14 bases in between. The CDR3 extends over 14 amino acids. The CDR3 reads CASSQTVRIYEQYF. The CDR3 DNA follows: TGTGCCAGCAGTCAGACAGTACGTATCTACGAGCAGTACTTC.

V usage is TRBV7-8 and J usage is TRBJ2-5; 11 nucleotides match TRBD2. The V gene's germline CDR1 is SGHVS and CDR2 FQNEAQ. This CDR3 has 13 amino acids. Here the CDR3 reads CASGRAPQETQYF. CDR3 coding DNA: TGTGCTAGCGGGAGGGCCCCGCAAGAGACCCAGTACTTC.

J is TRBJ2-3 and V is TRBV28, with D uncertain. Per germline, CDR1 MDHEN and CDR2 SYDVKM. V lost 3 bases to trimming and J lost 1 base, with 14 bases between them. This CDR3 contains 16 residues. The CDR3 region is CASSFRPPPGTDTQYF. The CDR3 DNA follows: TGTGCCAGCAGTTTTCGGCCCCCTCCGGGCACAGATACGCAGTATTTT.

V and J are TRBV7-2 and TRBJ2-1; tentative D call: TRBD2 (6 bases). Germline V lookup: CDR1 SGHTA, CDR2 FQGNSA. This CDR3 spans 15 amino acids. Deletions cut 1 base from V and 7 bases from J, with 14 bases between. CDR3 sequence: CASSLGFLALNEQFF. CDR3 sequence (DNA): TGTGCCAGCAGCTTAGGCTTCCTAGCGTTGAATGAGCAGTTCTTC.

The chain combines TRBV28 with TRBJ2-7; 9 nucleotides agree with TRBD2. The CDR3 totals 15 residues. Looked up from germline, CDR1 is MDHEN and CDR2 is SYDVKM. V was pared by 5 bases and J by 3 bases, with 8 bases of the junction left unmatched. The CDR3 reads CASSPQAGGNYEQYF. For the CDR3, the DNA is TGTGCCAGCAGTCCACAAGCGGGGGGCAACTACGAGCAGTACTTC.

The CDR3 DNA reads TGCGCCAGCAGTCAATCATTCGCGGCTATTACCTACAATGAGCAGTTCTTC. It codes for CASSQSFAAITYNEQFF. The gene calls are TRBV23-1 and TRBJ2-1; no definite D call. TRBV23-1 is an ORF, and what it does is uncertain. The ends were cut back, 0 bases at V and 2 bases at J, with 14 bases in the middle. This CDR3 is 17 amino acids long.

The chain combines TRBV6-5 with TRBJ2-1; weak D call: TRBD1 (6 bases). The CDR3 spans 13 residues. Germline CDR1 reads MNHEY; CDR2 reads SVGAGI. V was shortened by 6 bases and J by 8 bases, with 14 bases between the two germline ends. As DNA, the CDR3 is TGTGCCAGCAGAACAGGGTTTGGCGATGAGCAGTTCTTC. This encodes CASRTGFGDEQFF.

In nucleotides, the CDR3 is TGCGCCAGCAGCTATAGCGGGGGGGCCACGGTTGAGCAGTTCTTC. Amino acid sequence: CASSYSGGATVEQFF. V usage is TRBV5-1 and J usage is TRBJ2-1; TRBD2 aligns across 11 bases. Germline V gene lookup returns CDR1 SGHRS and CDR2 YFSETQ. CDR3 length: 15 residues. Unmatched junction bases numbered 8, after V lost 3 bases and J lost 9 bases.

This chain uses TRBV7-9 with TRBJ1-5; D unclear. Germline values: CDR1 SEHNR, CDR2 FQNEAQ (reference sequence). The CDR3 spans 14 residues. V was pared by 5 bases and J by 7 bases, with 15 bases between. The CDR3 nucleotides are TGTGCCAGCAGCCTAGGCGGGTTCGGACAGCCCCAGCATTTT. Its protein product is CASSLGGFGQPQHF.